This TCR beta chain was captured by sequencing in a study of blood T cell repertoires in COVID-19. Individuals drawn from 24 US areas were roughly 18 to 100 years old. Sequenced by immunoSEQ multiplex PCR; TCRdb stores in-frame clones only, minus some. Among roughly 200,000 clones listed, roughly four fifths were seen once. Trimming took 6 bases from V and 7 from J, leaving 16 bases between them. The CDR3 runs to 14 residues. Germline V gene data show CDR1 as MNHEY and CDR2 as SMNVEV (reference sequence). This TCR derives from a woman between 50 and 59 years old who had been exposed to COVID-19. The sample taken for sequencing was PBMCs or T cells enriched from blood (not recorded which). V usage is TRBV27 and J usage is TRBJ1-5, with a tentative D call TRBD1 (5 bases). The CDR3 spells CASRPGGGHQPQHF. Written as DNA, the CDR3 is TGTGCCAGCAGGCCTGGGGGAGGCCACCAGCCCCAGCATTTT.